This paragraph covers one T cell receptor beta chain sequence. This record comes from a study of Ad26.COV2.S vaccination and SARS-CoV-2 variants. The CDR3 covers 15 residues. V shed 4 bases and J 5 bases; nucleotides not matched to a gene: 3. The germline gives CDR1 SGHNT, CDR2 YYREEE (reference sequence). Generated by immunoSEQ multiplex PCR, the TCRdb table keeps only in-frame clones and is missing some. Of some 340,000 clones in the sample, around four fifths were seen once. Treatment: around 19 received Ad26.COV2.S at low or high dose, single or two shots; about 5 received placebo; per-sample allocation not given. Samples analyzed were those drawn on day 63 after the first vaccine or placebo injection.

This specimen was peripheral blood, taken in a trial of Ad26.COV2.S vaccine versus placebo. This clonotype was obtained from a person between 18 and 65 years old who received the Ad26.COV2.S COVID-19 vaccine or a placebo. The chain uses TRBV5-4 and TRBJ2-2, with 12 bases aligning to TRBD2. CDR3 loop: CASSPGLAGTGELFF. The CDR3 DNA is TGTGCCAGCAGCCCTGGACTAGCGGGGACCGGGGAGCTGTTTTTT.